This is a list of T cell receptor beta chains from one sample in a study of control samples from healthy donors and cancer patients. Sequencing used immunoSEQ multiplex PCR; TCRdb keeps in-frame clones, though not all of them. The data contain about 410,000 clones, 75% to 95% of them singletons. Input material: PBMCs. These receptors all stem from a man in his forties or fifties with head and neck cancer. Both conserved end residues are part of each CDR3. A D gene is named only where the DNA matches it firmly. Size tells how often a clone was seen (once, few, many) or the class of an expanded clone, and some rows leave it out.

TRBV6-2/TRBV6-3	.	.	TRBJ2-7	TGTGCCAGCAGTTACGTAATGGGGGAAGCCTACGAGCAGTACTTC	CASSYVMGEAYEQYF
TRBV28	TRBD1	.	TRBJ1-2	TGTGCCAGCAGTTTATTCCCGGGACAGGGGGCTAATGGCTACACCTTC	CASSLFPGQGANGYTF
TRBV9	.	.	TRBJ2-2	TGTGCCAGCAGCGTAAATTTGGCCGGGGAGCTGTTTTTT	CASSVNLAGELFF
TRBV10-3	.	.	TRBJ1-2	TGTGCCATCAGTGAGGGGTTGGATGGCTACACCTTC	CAISEGLDGYTF
TRBV19	TRBD2	.	TRBJ2-7	TGTGCCAGTGCTCTAGCGGGACCCTACGAGCAGTACTTC	CASALAGPYEQYF
TRBV25-1	.	.	TRBJ2-2	TGTGCCAGCATGGGGCCCGGGGAGCTGTTTTTT	CASMGPGELFF
TRBV19	.	.	TRBJ1-2	TGTGCCAGTAGTATTAAGGTCGGTGACTATGGCTACACCTTC	CASSIKVGDYGYTF
TRBV14	.	.	TRBJ2-1	TGTGCCAGCAGCCCCCTCCTTACAAACAATGAGCAGTTCTTC	CASSPLLTNNEQFF
TRBV5-1	.	.	TRBJ1-1	TGCGCCAGCAGCTTGGATAGGGGATACACTGAAGCTTTCTTT	CASSLDRGYTEAFF
TRBV5-1	TRBD1	.	TRBJ2-7	TGCGCCAGCAGCTGGACTGGGACAGGGAGGGACGAGCAGTACTTC	CASSWTGTGRDEQYF
TRBV6-5	TRBD1	once	TRBJ1-2	TGTGCCAGCAGTTTCGGAGACAGGGTCGGCTACACCTTC	CASSFGDRVGYTF
TRBV19	.	.	TRBJ2-7	TGTGCCAGTAGTTTCGACAGAACCTACGAGCAGTACTTC	CASSFDRTYEQYF
TRBV28	.	.	TRBJ2-3	TGTGCCAGCAGCCACCGAGGGAGCCTTCTCACAGATACGCAGTATTTT	CASSHRGSLLTDTQYF
TRBV28	TRBD2	.	TRBJ2-4	TGTGCCAGCAGTCCTTTGGGAGGGCCGGGAGCGAACATTCAGTACTTC	CASSPLGGPGANIQYF
TRBV5-1	TRBD2	few	TRBJ2-1	TGCGCCAGCAGCCCCGGACTAGCGGGGCCCAATGAGCAGTTCTTC	CASSPGLAGPNEQFF
TRBV28	.	.	TRBJ2-5	TGTGCCAGCAGTCCCCTCCAGATGTACCAAGAGACCCAGTACTTC	CASSPLQMYQETQYF
TRBV4-1	.	.	TRBJ1-6	TGCGCCAGCAGCCAAGATACAGGGCTTTCCAATTCACCCCTCCACTTT	CASSQDTGLSNSPLHF
TRBV5-1	.	.	TRBJ1-4	TGCGCCAGCAGTAGAGAGCCGCAAACTAATGAAAAACTGTTTTTT	CASSREPQTNEKLFF
TRBV5-1	.	.	TRBJ2-2	TGCGCCAGCAGCTTGGCCCTAGAACTAATCAGCACCGGGGAGCTGTTTTTT	CASSLALELISTGELFF
TRBV25-1	.	.	TRBJ1-1	TGTGCCAGCAGTGATTCGGTGGGGGACACTGAAGCTTTCTTT	CASSDSVGDTEAFF
TRBV19	TRBD1	.	TRBJ2-7	TGTGCCAGTAGTATGGGACAGGGGGACGAGCAGTACTTC	CASSMGQGDEQYF
TRBV19	.	.	TRBJ2-5	TGTGCCAGTAGTATTCTTACAGGGAACCAAGAGACCCAGTACTTC	CASSILTGNQETQYF
TRBV10-3	.	.	TRBJ2-7	TGTGCCATCAGTGAGAGACTTGCCCCCTACGAGCAGTACTTC	CAISERLAPYEQYF
TRBV30	.	.	TRBJ1-2	TGTGCCTCTGTACTCAGCTATGGCTACACCTTC	CASVLSYGYTF
TRBV5-1	.	.	TRBJ2-2	TGCGCCAGCAGCTTGGTAACGTCTACCGCGAACACCGGGGAGCTGTTTTTT	CASSLVTSTANTGELFF
TRBV10-3	.	.	TRBJ2-7	TGTGCCATCGGACGGGACTTTGCCTACGAGCAGTACTTC	CAIGRDFAYEQYF
TRBV10-3	TRBD1	once	TRBJ2-3	TGTGCCATCAGTGTCGGACAGGGGAGTGGAATAAGCACAGATACGCAGTATTTT	CAISVGQGSGISTDTQYF
TRBV19	TRBD1	.	TRBJ2-4	TGTGCCAGTACCCAAGACAGGGACCCTAACATTCAGTACTTC	CASTQDRDPNIQYF
TRBV6-5	.	.	TRBJ1-5	TGTGCCAGCAAGAACGGACCGAGAGACAATCAGCCCCAGCATTTT	CASKNGPRDNQPQHF
TRBV5-6	.	.	TRBJ1-4	TGTGCCAGCAGCTCCTCGGACAGCGATAATGAAAAACTGTTTTTT	CASSSSDSDNEKLFF
TRBV5-1	.	.	TRBJ2-7	TGCGCCAGCAGCTCCCAGGGTAGCGCCTCCTACGAGCAGTACTTC	CASSSQGSASYEQYF
TRBV14	.	.	TRBJ2-7	TGTGCCAGCAGCCAAGATCTAGGGGTATCCTACGAGCAGTACTTC	CASSQDLGVSYEQYF
TRBV5-1	TRBD1	.	TRBJ2-4	TGCGCCAGCAGCCCTCAGACAGGGTCTAACATTCAGTACTTC	CASSPQTGSNIQYF
TRBV5-6	TRBD1	.	TRBJ1-1	TGTGCCAGCAGCTTGCTGACGGGACAGGGGGCGTTAAGGACAACTGAAGCTTTCTTT	CASSLLTGQGALRTTEAFF
TRBV11-3	.	.	TRBJ2-5	TGTGCCAGCAGCTTGTCAGTAGAGTACCAAGAGACCCAGTACTTC	CASSLSVEYQETQYF
TRBV9	TRBD2	few	TRBJ2-7	TGTGCCAGCAGCGTTAGGGAGCGGGAGCTCAAAGTGGGCTACGAGCAGTACTTC	CASSVRERELKVGYEQYF
TRBV7-9	.	.	TRBJ1-1	TGTGCCAGCAGCTTCCTGTCGAGGGGTGAAGCTTTCTTT	CASSFLSRGEAFF
TRBV30	.	.	TRBJ1-2	TGTGCCTGGAGCCGGGGGCTTGGGTATGGCTACACCTTC	CAWSRGLGYGYTF
TRBV7-6	.	.	TRBJ1-1	TGTGCCAGCCTGACGGGCGCAGCTCCCGACTACAGCACTGAAGCTTTCTTT	CASLTGAAPDYSTEAFF
TRBV28	TRBD1	.	TRBJ1-4	TGTGCCAGCAGTTTACATCAACAGGGGGCGCGTGAAAAACTGTTTTTT	CASSLHQQGAREKLFF
TRBV29-1	.	.	TRBJ2-1	TGCAGCGTTGAAGGGTTTCGGGAATCCTACAATGAGCAGTTCTTC	CSVEGFRESYNEQFF
TRBV30	TRBD1	.	TRBJ1-5	TGTGCCTGGACGGGGACAGTTGGTCAGCCCCAGCATTTT	CAWTGTVGQPQHF
TRBV27	.	.	TRBJ1-3	TGTGCCAGCAGTTTAAATGGTGGAAACACCATATATTTT	CASSLNGGNTIYF
TRBV6-2/TRBV6-3	TRBD1	.	TRBJ1-3	TGTGCCAGCAGCAACACGGGACAGGCCTCTGGAAACACCATATATTTT	CASSNTGQASGNTIYF
TRBV6-6	TRBD1	.	TRBJ1-2	TGTGCCAGCGGGGAGACAGGGGTTTTTGTAGATGGCTACACCTTC	CASGETGVFVDGYTF
TRBV6-2/TRBV6-3	TRBD2	.	TRBJ2-1	TGTGCCAGCAGTGGTCTTAGCGGGTACAATGAGCAGTTCTTC	CASSGLSGYNEQFF
TRBV30	TRBD1	.	TRBJ1-1	TGTGCCTGGAGACCGGGACAGATGAACACTGAAGCTTTCTTT	CAWRPGQMNTEAFF
TRBV4-2	TRBD1	.	TRBJ1-4	TGTGCCAGCAGCTCCGGGGACAGGGGAAATGAAAAACTGTTTTTT	CASSSGDRGNEKLFF
TRBV20-1	TRBD2	.	TRBJ2-1	TGCAGTGCTAGTACTAGCGGGGGGTATAGCTCCTACAATGAGCAGTTCTTC	CSASTSGGYSSYNEQFF